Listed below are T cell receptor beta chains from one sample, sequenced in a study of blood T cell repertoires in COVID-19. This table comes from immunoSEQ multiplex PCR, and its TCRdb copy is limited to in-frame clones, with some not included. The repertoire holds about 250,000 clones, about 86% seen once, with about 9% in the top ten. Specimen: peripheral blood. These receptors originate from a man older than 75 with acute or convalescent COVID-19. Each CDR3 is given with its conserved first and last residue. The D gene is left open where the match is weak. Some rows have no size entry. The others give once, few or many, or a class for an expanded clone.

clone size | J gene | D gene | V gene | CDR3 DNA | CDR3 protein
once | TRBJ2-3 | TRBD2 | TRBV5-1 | TGCGCCAGCAGCTTGGGACTAGCGGGAATCACAGATACGCAGTATTTT | CASSLGLAGITDTQYF
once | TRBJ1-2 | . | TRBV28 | TGTGCCAGCAGCGCAGGGTCCAGTGGCTACACCTTC | CASSAGSSGYTF
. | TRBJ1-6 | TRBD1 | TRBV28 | TGTGCCAGCACAGAGACAGGGTTTTCACCCCTCCACTTT | CASTETGFSPLHF
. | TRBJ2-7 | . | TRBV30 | TGTGCCTCACGGGACAAAACCTACGAGCAGTACTTC | CASRDKTYEQYF
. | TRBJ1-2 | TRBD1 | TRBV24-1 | TGTGCCACCAGTGATTCGCGGACAGGGGGCGCGTTTGGCTACACCTTC | CATSDSRTGGAFGYTF
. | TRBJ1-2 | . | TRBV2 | TGTGCCAGCACGGAGACTCCCTATGGCTACACCTTC | CASTETPYGYTF
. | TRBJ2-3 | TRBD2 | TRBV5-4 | TGTGCCAGCAGGGTTAGCGGGGGCTTCACAGATACGCAGTATTTT | CASRVSGGFTDTQYF
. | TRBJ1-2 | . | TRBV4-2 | TGTGCCAGCAGCCGTGGGGGGGACAACTATGGCTACACCTTC | CASSRGGDNYGYTF
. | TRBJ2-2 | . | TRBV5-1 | TGCGCCAGCAGCTTGTCAGGGTACGACACCGGGGAGCTGTTTTTT | CASSLSGYDTGELFF
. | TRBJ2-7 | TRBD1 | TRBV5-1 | TGCGCCAGCAGCCGACTAACGGGACAGGGTTCCTACGAGCAGTACTTC | CASSRLTGQGSYEQYF
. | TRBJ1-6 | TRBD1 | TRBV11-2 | TGTGCCAGCAGCGTAGGAGGACAGGGCAGGTCACCCCTCCACTTT | CASSVGGQGRSPLHF
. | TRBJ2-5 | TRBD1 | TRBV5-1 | TGCGCCAGCAGCTTACAGGGGGAAGAGACCCAGTACTTC | CASSLQGEETQYF
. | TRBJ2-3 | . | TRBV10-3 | TGTGCCATCAGCGCCTCTAGTGATACGCAGTATTTT | CAISASSDTQYF
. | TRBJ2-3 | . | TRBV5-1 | TGCGCCAGCAGCTTGGCTACAGATACGCAGTATTTT | CASSLATDTQYF
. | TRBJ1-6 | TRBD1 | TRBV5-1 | TGCGCCAGCAGCTCGGGACAGGAAAATTCACCCCTCCACTTT | CASSSGQENSPLHF
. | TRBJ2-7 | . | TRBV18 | TGTGCCAGCTCACCACTCCCCGCTACCGGGACAAGAAACGAGCAGTACTTC | CASSPLPATGTRNEQYF
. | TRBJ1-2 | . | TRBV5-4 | TGTGCCAGCAGCTTGCTCGCAGACAGCCTCGTTGGCTACACCTTC | CASSLLADSLVGYTF
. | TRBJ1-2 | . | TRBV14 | TGTGCCAGCAGCCAAGATAGAGGGAGAGAAGCTAACTATGGCTACACCTTC | CASSQDRGREANYGYTF
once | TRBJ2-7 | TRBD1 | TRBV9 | TGTGCCAGCAGCGTAGGGACAGGGAGGACCCTTGAGCAGTACTTC | CASSVGTGRTLEQYF
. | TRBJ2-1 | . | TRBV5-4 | TGTGCCAGCAGCTTGGGGGGACACTCCTCCTACAATGAGCAGTTCTTC | CASSLGGHSSYNEQFF
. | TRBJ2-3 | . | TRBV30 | TGTGCCTGGAGTGCCGGCCAGGGACAGCGGAGGGGTACGCAGTATTTT | CAWSAGQGQRRGTQYF
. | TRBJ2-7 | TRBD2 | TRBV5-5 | TGTGCCAGCAGCATGGGACTACTCCTTGGCTCCTACGAGCAGTACTTC | CASSMGLLLGSYEQYF
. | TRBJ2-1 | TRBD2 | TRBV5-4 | TGTGCCAGCAGCCCACCCTCAAGCGGGAGGGCCTACAATGAGCAGTTCTTC | CASSPPSSGRAYNEQFF
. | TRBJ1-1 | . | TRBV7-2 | TGTGCCAGCAGCTTAGGCCCCCGGGGGAACACTGAAGCTTTCTTT | CASSLGPRGNTEAFF
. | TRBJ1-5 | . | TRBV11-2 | TGTGCCAGCAGCTTAGGCGCAGGTAATCAGCCCCAGCATTTT | CASSLGAGNQPQHF
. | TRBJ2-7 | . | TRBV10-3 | TGTGCCATCAGTGATTCGGTGAGCTCCTACGAGCAGTACTTC | CAISDSVSSYEQYF
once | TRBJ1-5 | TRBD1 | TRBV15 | TGTGCCACCAGCAGAGATACAGGGGCTCGTCAGCCCCAGCATTTT | CATSRDTGARQPQHF
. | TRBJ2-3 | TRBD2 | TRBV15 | TGTGCCACCAGCAGCGGGACTAGCGGGAGGAGGGCAGATACGCAGTATTTT | CATSSGTSGRRADTQYF
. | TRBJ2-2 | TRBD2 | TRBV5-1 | TGCGCCAGCAGGGTGAATAGCGGGTACACCGGGGAGCTGTTTTTT | CASRVNSGYTGELFF
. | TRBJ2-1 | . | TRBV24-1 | TGTGCCACCAGTGATTACGGCTCGAGGAGGTCCTACAATGAGCAGTTCTTC | CATSDYGSRRSYNEQFF
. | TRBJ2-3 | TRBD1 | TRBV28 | TGTGCCAGCAGTTTCGACAGGGGGCGTGTAGATACGCAGTATTTT | CASSFDRGRVDTQYF
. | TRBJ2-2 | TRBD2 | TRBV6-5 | TGTGCCAGCAGTTCGGGGGGTGTGATAACCGGGGAGCTGTTTTTT | CASSSGGVITGELFF
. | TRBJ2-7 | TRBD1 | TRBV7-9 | TGTGCCAGCAGCGCTCTAGGGACAGGGGATTTCGAGCAGTACTTC | CASSALGTGDFEQYF
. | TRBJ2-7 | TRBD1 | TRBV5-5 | TGTGCCAGCAGCTTGGAGGGACAGGGCGTTGGGCAGTACTTC | CASSLEGQGVGQYF
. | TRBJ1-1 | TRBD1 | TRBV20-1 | TGCAGTGCTAGTTCGGGGACAGGCGCTGAAGCTTTCTTT | CSASSGTGAEAFF
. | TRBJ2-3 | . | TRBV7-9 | TGTGCCAGCAGCTTAAGGGACTGGGACACAGATACGCAGTATTTT | CASSLRDWDTDTQYF